The 12 T cell receptor beta chains presented below share a single source sample, sequenced in a study of blood T cell repertoires in COVID-19. The method was immunoSEQ multiplex PCR; TCRdb's version includes in-frame clones alone and lacks a portion of them. The repertoire holds under 150,000 clones, with approximately 80% as singletons. Sequenced material: peripheral blood. The receptor source for this set is a human donor with acute or convalescent COVID-19. The donor label of this sample is uncertain.

This chain uses TRBV24-1 with TRBJ2-1; a weak D match, TRBD1 (6 bases). This CDR3 spans 16 amino acids. Trimming took 3 bases from V and 1 from J, leaving 12 bases between them. CDR1 is KGHDR, CDR2 SFDVKD, per germline. The CDR3 here is CATSDHRVGSYNEQFF. The DNA of the CDR3 is TGTGCCACCAGTGATCACAGGGTTGGTTCCTACAATGAGCAGTTCTTC.

The V gene is TRBV7-6, the J gene TRBJ2-7; 12 nucleotides match TRBD2. This CDR3 is 16 amino acids long. CDR1 SGHVS and CDR2 FNYEAQ come from the germline V gene. V shed 5 bases, J shed 6 bases, and the junction held 11 bases outside the gene matches. CDR3 nucleotides: TGTGCCAGCAGCCCGGGACTAGCGGGCCTTAGCAGCGAGCAGTACTTC. Translated: CASSPGLAGLSSEQYF.

The V and J genes are TRBV3-1 (or the pseudogene TRBV3-2) and TRBJ1-6; possible D gene TRBD1, 6 bases. V was cut by 3 bases and J by 7 bases, with 16 bases left in between. In germline, CDR1 is LGHDT, CDR2 YNNKEL (reference sequence). This CDR3 spans 16 amino acids. The CDR3 DNA reads TGTGCCAGCAGCCAGGTGTGGACAGAACTAAATTCACCCCTCCACTTT. It yields the protein CASSQVWTELNSPLHF.

This chain links TRBV11-2 with TRBJ1-1, with a tentative D call TRBD1 (5 bases). The length of the CDR3 is 16 residues. The germline gives CDR1 SGHAT, CDR2 FQNNGV. V was pared by 5 bases and J by 1 base, with 17 bases between. The CDR3 sequence is CASSRAAGRANTEAFF. CDR3 in DNA: TGTGCCAGCAGCCGGGCGGCCGGCAGGGCGAACACTGAAGCTTTCTTT.

The chain carries TRBV11-3 and TRBJ1-1; D may be TRBD1 (6 bases). The germline gives CDR1 SGHNT, CDR2 YENEEA. Trimming stripped 1 base from V and 5 bases from J, with 8 bases between. CDR3 length equals 13 residues. The CDR3 is CASSLGGRTEAFF. CDR3 sequence (DNA): TGTGCCAGCAGCTTAGGGGGGCGTACTGAAGCTTTCTTT.

This sequence joins TRBV9 and TRBJ1-1; D is unclear. This CDR3 contains 14 residues. The germline V gene encodes CDR1 SGDLS and CDR2 YYNGEE. V was pared by 6 bases and J by 0 bases, with 12 bases between. The CDR3 DNA reads as TGTGCCAGCACCGCGGGCGGGTTGAACACTGAAGCTTTCTTT. Its translation: CASTAGGLNTEAFF.

This rearrangement joins TRBV6-6 to TRBJ1-2; a possible D gene is TRBD1 (6 bases). The germline CDR1 and CDR2 sequences are MNHNY and SVGAGI (reference sequence). This CDR3 has 15 residues. V lost 7 bases, J lost 4 bases, and 19 bases lay in between. DNA for the CDR3: TGTGCCAGCACCTTATTAGGAGTACAGGGCTATGGCTACACCTTC. It translates to CASTLLGVQGYGYTF.

In DNA form, the CDR3 reads TGTGCCAGCAGTCCGTCGGGACAGACTGGAAACACCATATATTTT. It is translated as CASSPSGQTGNTIYF. V usage is TRBV27 and J usage is TRBJ1-3; 7 bases are a match to TRBD1. From germline, CDR1 is MNHEY and CDR2 SMNVEV (reference sequence). The trim removed 5 bases at V and 2 bases at J, leaving 6 bases unmatched. The length of the CDR3 is 15 residues.

The chain uses TRBV14 and TRBJ2-3, with 7 bases lining up with TRBD2. This CDR3 contains 21 residues. The ends lost 1 base at V and 0 bases at J; junction bases unmatched: 19. Per germline, CDR1 SGHDN and CDR2 FVKESK. CDR3: CASSQGLQRSGARSSTDTQYF. The DNA of the CDR3 is TGTGCCAGCAGCCAAGGGCTCCAGAGGAGCGGGGCCAGATCTAGCACAGATACGCAGTATTTT.

The gene calls are TRBV29-1 and TRBJ2-1; tentatively, D is TRBD1 (6 bases). CDR1 is SQVTM, CDR2 ANQGSEA, per germline. This CDR3 is 12 amino acids long. Trimming removed 5 bases from V and 5 bases from J, with 10 bases in between. For the CDR3, the DNA is TGCAGCGTTAGTGGGGGCCACAATGAGCAGTTCTTC. The encoded protein is CSVSGGHNEQFF.

V gene TRBV11-2 combines with J gene TRBJ1-2; 8 nucleotides agree with TRBD1. V trimming: 5 bases; J trimming: 6 bases; junction bases outside the gene matches: 8. The CDR3 loop spans 14 amino acids. Germline assignment: CDR1 SGHAT and CDR2 FQNNGV. The CDR3 DNA is TGTGCCAGCAGCCCTCGTAGGACAGGGAATGGCTACACCTTC. Its translation: CASSPRRTGNGYTF.

In DNA form, the CDR3 reads TGTGCCAGTAATGCAGGATCAGGCCAGCCCCAGCATTTT. This encodes CASNAGSGQPQHF. The V and J genes are TRBV19 and TRBJ1-5; D remains ambiguous. Germline CDR1 LNHDA, CDR2 SQIVND (reference sequence). This CDR3 has 13 amino acids. Trimming removed 7 bases at V and 7 bases at J, with 14 bases between.